A selection of T cell receptor beta chains follows, all from one sample in a study of shared clonotypes between healthy human individuals. The method was immunoSEQ multiplex PCR; TCRdb's version includes in-frame clones alone and lacks a portion of them. Of about 490,000 clones in the sample, 78% are singletons; the top ten hold more than 10%. The sequencing input was PBMCs. These receptors were taken from a woman in her 40s in good health. Some clones in this sample may be carry-over from other donors' samples. CDR3s include the opening cysteine and the closing phenylalanine or tryptophan. The order of the fields is J gene, CDR3 length, D gene, clone size, V gene, CDR3 DNA, CDR3 protein. The D gene is left open where the match is weak. Clone size, where shown, is once, few, many, or a class for clones that have expanded.

J: TRBJ2-2; length: 14; D: -; size: -; V: TRBV28; DNA: TGTGCCAGCAGCATCGCCGGGGGGCTCGGGGAGCTGTTTTTT; CDR3: CASSIAGGLGELFF
J: TRBJ2-4; length: 16; D: -; size: few; V: TRBV18; DNA: TGTGCCAGCTCACCCCGGGAGTCGGGGGCCAAAAACATTCAGTACTTC; CDR3: CASSPRESGAKNIQYF
J: TRBJ2-1; length: 15; D: -; size: -; V: TRBV9; DNA: TGTGCCAGCAGCGTCGACTCTTTCTCCTACAATGAGCAGTTCTTC; CDR3: CASSVDSFSYNEQFF
J: TRBJ2-1; length: 14; D: -; size: -; V: TRBV7-7; DNA: TGTGCTAGCAGCCGGGACGGGAGATACAATGAGCAGTTCTTC; CDR3: CASSRDGRYNEQFF
J: TRBJ2-4; length: 15; D: -; size: -; V: TRBV5-6; DNA: TGTGCCAGCAGCTCTCCGATCAGGGGTGAAAACATTCAGTACTTC; CDR3: CASSSPIRGENIQYF
J: TRBJ1-2; length: 16; D: -; size: -; V: TRBV27; DNA: TGTGCCAGCAGTTTAGGCCCTTCGAGGGGCGGGTATGGCTACACCTTC; CDR3: CASSLGPSRGGYGYTF
J: TRBJ2-2; length: 16; D: -; size: -; V: TRBV4-1; DNA: TGCGCCAGCAGCCTCCAGAGGACAGCTAACACCGGGGAGCTGTTTTTT; CDR3: CASSLQRTANTGELFF
J: TRBJ2-3; length: 13; D: -; size: -; V: TRBV10-1; DNA: TGCGCCAGCAAGGACCCTAACACAGATACGCAGTATTTT; CDR3: CASKDPNTDTQYF
J: TRBJ2-1; length: 16; D: TRBD2; size: -; V: TRBV9; DNA: TGTGCCAGCAGCTATGAGGGCGGGAGCTCCTACAATGAGCAGTTCTTC; CDR3: CASSYEGGSSYNEQFF
J: TRBJ1-5; length: 16; D: TRBD1; size: -; V: TRBV4-1; DNA: TGCGCCAGCAGCCAGGGTAGAGGGGGCAGCAATCAGCCCCAGCATTTT; CDR3: CASSQGRGGSNQPQHF
J: TRBJ1-1; length: 14; D: -; size: -; V: TRBV6-6; DNA: TGTGCCAGCAGTTACGCAGGGTTGGCCACTGAAGCTTTCTTT; CDR3: CASSYAGLATEAFF
J: TRBJ2-7; length: 15; D: -; size: once; V: TRBV14; DNA: TGTGCCAGCAGCCCGACAGTCTCCCTAACCTACGAGCAGTACTTC; CDR3: CASSPTVSLTYEQYF
J: TRBJ2-1; length: 14; D: -; size: -; V: TRBV2; DNA: TGTGCCAGCAGTGAAAGAGGATCCTACAATGAGCAGTTCTTC; CDR3: CASSERGSYNEQFF
J: TRBJ2-6; length: 19; D: TRBD1; size: -; V: TRBV10-2; DNA: TGCGCCAGCAGTGCCCTCCAGCGAACAGGGGGCCTTGGGGCCAACGTCCTGACTTTC; CDR3: CASSALQRTGGLGANVLTF
J: TRBJ1-1; length: 14; D: -; size: -; V: TRBV5-1; DNA: TGCGCCAGCAGCTTCGGCTCTGGGAACACTGAAGCTTTCTTT; CDR3: CASSFGSGNTEAFF
J: TRBJ2-2; length: 11; D: -; size: -; V: TRBV27; DNA: TGTGCCAGCAGTTTAACCGGGGAGCTGTTTTTT; CDR3: CASSLTGELFF
J: TRBJ2-7; length: 17; D: TRBD2; size: -; V: TRBV7-8; DNA: TGTGCCAGCAGCTTAGCCCCAGGGACTAGCGGGAGCTTTGGGCAGTACTTC; CDR3: CASSLAPGTSGSFGQYF
J: TRBJ2-7; length: 17; D: TRBD2; size: -; V: TRBV30; DNA: TGTGCCTGGACTTTGGGAGGGGCACCTAGCCCCGGCTACGAGCAGTACTTC; CDR3: CAWTLGGAPSPGYEQYF
J: TRBJ1-2; length: 14; D: -; size: once; V: TRBV5-4; DNA: TGTGCCAGCAGCTTGGTGACAGTTTCGGGTGGCTACACCTTC; CDR3: CASSLVTVSGGYTF
J: TRBJ1-2; length: 13; D: -; size: many; V: TRBV27; DNA: TGTGCCAGCAGCCCCCGAGAGAGCTATGGCTACACCTTC; CDR3: CASSPRESYGYTF
J: TRBJ1-4; length: 13; D: -; size: -; V: TRBV10-2; DNA: TGCGCCAGCAGTGAGTCCGGGCTCCAAAAACTGTTTTTT; CDR3: CASSESGLQKLFF
J: TRBJ2-7; length: 17; D: -; size: -; V: TRBV4-3; DNA: TGCGCCAGCAGCCAGGACCTGATTGGGGGCGATTCCTACGAGCAGTACTTC; CDR3: CASSQDLIGGDSYEQYF
J: TRBJ2-1; length: 14; D: -; size: -; V: TRBV28; DNA: TGTGCCAGCAGGAATCGTGGGCACCAGATTAAGCAGTTCTTC; CDR3: CASRNRGHQIKQFF
J: TRBJ2-7; length: 16; D: -; size: -; V: TRBV7-9; DNA: TGTGCCAGCAGCTTAGCATGGAGCTCTTTGGTTTACGAGCAGTACTTC; CDR3: CASSLAWSSLVYEQYF
J: TRBJ2-1; length: 16; D: TRBD2; size: -; V: TRBV9; DNA: TGTGCCAGCAGCGTAGGAGCGGGAGCCTCCTACAATGAGCAGTTCTTC; CDR3: CASSVGAGASYNEQFF